These 17 T cell receptor beta chains were sequenced from one sample in a study of OX40 agonist ivuxolimab in advanced cancers. The data were produced by immunoSEQ multiplex PCR, yet TCRdb's version contains in-frame clones alone and is incomplete. The profile shows about 16,000 clones, 86% of them singletons. The sequencing here drew on CD4+ or CD8+ T cells sorted from blood, taken in a trial of the OX40 agonist ivuxolimab. The source is an adult with an advanced solid tumor such as melanoma, head and neck, liver or kidney cancer.

This clone was seen a single time. V gene TRBV7-3 combines with J gene TRBJ2-6; D perhaps matches TRBD1 (5 bases). CDR3 size: 15 residues. The germline V gene has CDR1 SGHTA and CDR2 FQGTGA. Trimming pared 8 bases from V and 2 bases from J, leaving 13 bases between. The DNA of the CDR3 is TGTGCCAGCCGGCAGGGTGGGGCTGGGGCCAACGTCCTGACTTTC. Residues: CASRQGGAGANVLTF.

The chain recombines TRBV2 with TRBJ2-2; 7 positions agree with TRBD2. J gave up 4 bases and V 8 bases, and 7 bases lay outside the gene matches. The germline V gene has CDR1 SNHLY and CDR2 FYNNEI. The CDR3 consists of 14 residues. This chain's CDR3 is CASVGGRFTGELFF. For the CDR3, the DNA is TGTGCCAGCGTCGGCGGGAGATTCACCGGGGAGCTGTTTTTT. Supplemented by reference TRBV2 and TRBJ2-2, the full variable domain reads EPEVTQTPSHQVTQMGQEVILRCVPISNHLYFYWYRQILGQKVEFLVSFYNNEISEKSEIFDDQFSVERPDGSNFTLKIRSTKLEDSAMYFCASVGGRFTGELFFGEGSRLTVL.

The chain couples TRBV25-1 to TRBJ2-5; the D is unclear. CDR3 length equals 14 residues. Trimming cost V 6 bases and J 0 bases, with 11 bases left between them. Germline CDR1 is MGHDK and CDR2 is SYGVNS. The CDR3 sequence is CASRSRTYQETQYF. The DNA of the CDR3 is TGTGCCAGCAGATCCCGGACGTACCAAGAGACCCAGTACTTC.

This clone was counted a few times. This chain uses TRBV5-1 with TRBJ2-2; D is perhaps TRBD1 (6 bases). In germline, CDR1 is SGHRS, CDR2 YFSETQ. V lost 0 bases and J 5 bases, leaving 14 bases between the germline ends. This CDR3 is 16 amino acids long. The CDR3 region has the DNA TGCGCCAGCAGCTTGGTGAGCAGGGGCGGTACCGGGGAGCTGTTTTTT. It translates to CASSLVSRGGTGELFF.

The V gene is TRBV7-8, the J gene TRBJ2-1; D remains ambiguous. The CDR3 contains 15 residues. The germline gives CDR1 SGHVS, CDR2 FQNEAQ. Trimming cost V 2 bases and J 4 bases, with 12 bases left between them. CDR3 coding DNA: TGTGCCAGCAGCTTATTTCCAGAATGGTACAATGAGCAGTTCTTC. Translated, it gives CASSLFPEWYNEQFF.

The chain has TRBV5-6 and TRBJ2-1; no firm D call. Trimming left V 2 bases short and J 2 bases short, with 8 bases between. Germline CDR1 reads SGHDT; CDR2 reads YYEEEE. This CDR3 has 14 amino acids. CDR3 residues: CASSFNAPYNEQFF. CDR3 DNA sequence: TGTGCCAGCAGCTTCAACGCCCCCTACAATGAGCAGTTCTTC.

The chain uses TRBV7-9 and TRBJ2-1, with TRBD2 identical over 8 bases. The CDR3 length is 15 residues. V shed 3 bases, J shed 0 bases, and the junction held 1 base outside the gene matches. Per the germline V gene, CDR1 is SEHNR and CDR2 is FQNEAQ (reference sequence). The CDR3 DNA sequence: TGTGCCAGCAGCTTGCGGGAGGTCTCCTACAATGAGCAGTTCTTC. Translation: CASSLREVSYNEQFF. The variable domain in full, completed from reference TRBV7-9 and TRBJ2-1, reads DTGVSQNPRHKITKRGQNVTFRCDPISEHNRLYWYRQTLGQGPEFLTYFQNEAQLEKSRLLSDRFSAERPKGSFSTLEIQRTEQGDSAMYLCASSLREVSYNEQFFGPGTRLTVL.

Only one count was recorded for this clone. The chain links TRBV18 to TRBJ1-6; D is unresolved. The CDR3 spans 13 residues. The V and J ends lost 4 bases and 10 bases respectively, with 11 bases between them. Germline-derived CDR1 and CDR2 are KGHSH and LQKENI. CDR3 DNA: TGTGCCAGCTCACAGGTCTTTCCCTCACCCCTCCACTTT. Translated, it gives CASSQVFPSPLHF.

The genes are TRBV7-2 and TRBJ1-4; D is uncertain. Germline assignment: CDR1 SGHTA and CDR2 FQGNSA. V lost 2 bases and J lost 8, with 15 bases in between. The CDR3 totals 15 residues. Here the CDR3 reads CASSLNGQVGEKLFF. CDR3 coding DNA: TGTGCCAGCAGCTTAAACGGGCAGGTGGGGGAAAAACTGTTTTTT. Based on the CDR3 plus reference TRBV7-2 and TRBJ1-4, the full variable domain is GAGVSQSPSNKVTEKGKDVELRCDPISGHTALYWYRQSLGQGLEFLIYFQGNSAPDKSGLPSDRFSAERTGGSVSTLTIQRTQQEDSAVYLCASSLNGQVGEKLFFGSGTQLSVL.

The CDR3 loop is CSAKVNTEAFF. The DNA for the CDR3 is TGCAGTGCTAAGGTGAACACTGAAGCTTTCTTT. The rearrangement links TRBV20-1 to TRBJ1-1, with D unresolved. This CDR3 contains 11 residues. Germline V gene data show CDR1 as DFQATT and CDR2 as SNEGSKA (reference sequence). Between the trimmed V and J ends, which lost 4 bases and 0 bases, there was a span of 3 bases.

This chain links TRBV29-1 with TRBJ2-2; 9 bases agree with TRBD1. The ends lost 4 bases at V and 3 bases at J; junction bases unmatched: 3. In germline, CDR1 is SQVTM, CDR2 ANQGSEA. The CDR3 sequence is 14 residues long. The DNA for the CDR3 is TGCAGCGTTGGACAGGGGGGATACACCGGGGAGCTGTTTTTT. Translated: CSVGQGGYTGELFF.

This clone has only a few counts. The chain recombines TRBV18 with TRBJ2-7, with a possible D match to TRBD2 (6 bases). Germline V CDR1 and CDR2: KGHSH, LQKENI. V was clipped by 6 bases and J by 4 bases, with 16 bases between them. The CDR3 loop spans 14 amino acids. This CDR3 is CASSGGDRPYEQYF. The CDR3 coding sequence is TGTGCCAGCTCGGGGGGAGACAGACCTTACGAGCAGTACTTC. Full variable domain (missing parts from reference TRBV18 and TRBJ2-7): NAGVMQNPRHLVRRRGQEARLRCSPMKGHSHVYWYRQLPEEGLKFMVYLQKENIIDESGMPKERFSAEFPKEGPSILRIQQVVRGDSAAYFCASSGGDRPYEQYFGPGTRLTVT.

The chain carries TRBV7-9 and TRBJ1-4; 10 bases match TRBD1. The CDR3 sequence is 15 residues long. Trimming at V came to 5 bases and at J to 6 bases, leaving 6 bases not matched to a gene. From germline, CDR1 is SEHNR and CDR2 FQNEAQ (reference sequence). In DNA form, the CDR3 reads TGTGCCAGCAGCCTCGACAGGGGGCGCGATGAAAAACTGTTTTTT. As protein: CASSLDRGRDEKLFF.

V usage is TRBV2 and J usage is TRBJ2-7; no clear D gene. The germline gives CDR1 SNHLY, CDR2 FYNNEI. V gave up 7 bases and J gave up 5 bases, with 6 bases separating them. This CDR3 spans 10 amino acids. CDR3 region: CASKRDEQYF. Written as DNA, the CDR3 is TGTGCCAGCAAGCGTGACGAGCAGTACTTC.

This chain connects TRBV9 to TRBJ1-5; D may be TRBD1 (5 bases). V lost 2 bases and J lost 2, with 8 bases in between. Germline values: CDR1 SGDLS, CDR2 YYNGEE. This CDR3 region has 14 residues. The CDR3 DNA sequence: TGTGCCAGCAGCGTTGCGGGGGGCAATCAGCCCCAGCATTTT. This translates into CASSVAGGNQPQHF. Together with reference TRBV9 and TRBJ1-5, the CDR3 gives the full variable domain: DSGVTQTPKHLITATGQRVTLRCSPRSGDLSVYWYQQSLDQGLQFLIQYYNGEERAKGNILERFSAQQFPDLHSELNLSSLELGDSALYFCASSVAGGNQPQHFGDGTRLSIL.

The chain employs TRBV4-2 and TRBJ2-5, with TRBD1 as a possible D gene (6 bases). With 5 bases removed from V and 0 bases from J, the gap between germline ends came to 10 bases. In germline, CDR1 is LGHNA, CDR2 YNFKEQ. CDR3 length: 14 residues. The DNA for the CDR3 is TGTGCCAGCAGCAAATACAGGGACCAAGAGACCCAGTACTTC. This sequence encodes CASSKYRDQETQYF.

CDR3 sequence: CASSASTDTQYF. In DNA form, the CDR3 reads TGCGCCAGCAGTGCTAGCACAGATACGCAGTATTTT. The V call is TRBV10-1, the J call TRBJ2-3, with D uncertain. The length of the CDR3 is 12 residues. Germline CDR1 is WNHNN and CDR2 is SYGVQD (reference sequence). V was cut by 4 bases and J by 0 bases, with 2 bases left in between.